These T cell receptor beta chains were read from a single sample in a study of blood T cell repertoires in COVID-19. Clones were read by immunoSEQ multiplex PCR, and TCRdb kept only the in-frame ones, dropping some. The repertoire holds roughly 100,000 clones, around nine tenths seen once, with around 2.9% in the top ten. The sample comprised peripheral blood. These TCRs come from a man aged 45 to 65 with active or convalescent COVID-19. Both conserved end residues are trimmed from each CDR3.

v_gene	j_gene	len	CDR3aa
TRBV28	TRBJ1-6	13	ASSQLTGFDSPLH
TRBV24-1	TRBJ1-2	11	ATSDPQGDGYT
TRBV6-6	TRBJ1-5	11	ASSSTGRQPQH
TRBV7-7	TRBJ2-2	14	ASSLDGGANTGELF
TRBV9	TRBJ2-7	12	ASSAGTGTYEQY
TRBV29-1	TRBJ2-5	11	SGGGYSKETQY
TRBV6-5	TRBJ1-5	12	ASSSTGGGRPQH
TRBV3-1/TRBV3-2	TRBJ2-7	10	ASGTGLWEQY
TRBV10-3	TRBJ2-1	13	AISATSGGAPEQF
TRBV30	TRBJ1-3	10	ARTGSGNTIY
TRBV7-2	TRBJ2-5	12	ASSSMMGRETQY